Listed here are 14 T cell receptor beta chains from one sample, sequenced in a study of CD4 T cells in relation to SARS-CoV-2 and coronaviruses. The data were produced by immunoSEQ multiplex PCR, yet TCRdb's version contains in-frame clones alone and is incomplete. The sample lists approximately 17,000 clones, about 80% seen once, with 15% to 18% in the top ten. The antigens for these receptors are not known. CD4+ T cells from unexposed donors were obtained before the COVID-19 pandemic (2011-2018). The cells were cultured for about ten days before CD4+ T cells were isolated. The sequencing input was CD4+ T cells from PBMCs, cultured in vitro. These receptors originate from a human donor in good health.

V is TRBV9 and J is TRBJ2-1, with 8 bases lining up with TRBD2. Germline lookup yields CDR1 SGDLS and CDR2 YYNGEE. There are 15 residues in the CDR3. V lost 0 bases, J lost 3 bases, and 2 bases stayed unmatched. CDR3 nucleotide sequence: TGTGCCAGCAGCGTAGCGGGAGGGTACTACAATGAGCAGTTCTTC. Its translation is CASSVAGGYYNEQFF.

The J gene is TRBJ1-4, the V gene TRBV28, with 8 bases identical to TRBD1. The germline gives CDR1 MDHEN, CDR2 SYDVKM. V trimming: 1 base; J trimming: 8 bases; junction bases outside the gene matches: 6. This CDR3 contains 15 residues. In nucleotides, the CDR3 is TGTGCCAGCAGTTTATCGTCAGGGGGCTGGGAAAAACTGTTTTTT. Its protein is CASSLSSGGWEKLFF.

The rearrangement joins TRBV6-2 or TRBV6-3 to TRBJ2-7; 8 bases line up with TRBD1. The CDR3 length is 14 residues. Germline loops: CDR1 MNHEY, CDR2 SVGEGT. The ends lost 6 bases at V and 3 bases at J; junction bases unmatched: 7. The CDR3 loop reads CASSSGQGVYEQYF. The CDR3 bases are TGTGCCAGCAGCTCAGGACAGGGCGTCTACGAGCAGTACTTC.

V usage is TRBV5-1 and J usage is TRBJ1-4; D gene unclear. The germline V gene encodes CDR1 SGHRS and CDR2 YFSETQ. This CDR3 has 15 amino acids. V lost 0 bases and J 4 bases, leaving 10 bases between the germline ends. The CDR3 DNA sequence: TGCGCCAGCAGCTTGGTGCACAGCATTAATGAAAAACTGTTTTTT. This translates into CASSLVHSINEKLFF. Full variable domain (outside the CDR3, taken from reference TRBV5-1 and TRBJ1-4): KAGVTQTPRYLIKTRGQQVTLSCSPISGHRSVSWYQQTPGQGLQFLFEYFSETQRNKGNFPGRFSGRQFSNSRSEMNVSTLELGDSALYLCASSLVHSINEKLFFGSGTQLSVL.

This sequence joins TRBV6-4 and TRBJ1-1; maybe TRBD1 (5 bases). Trimming left V 5 bases short and J 4 bases short, with 17 bases between. The V gene's germline CDR1 is MRHNA and CDR2 SNTAGT. The CDR3 spans 15 residues. Here the CDR3 reads CASSPRGGLSTEAFF. Written as DNA, the CDR3 is TGTGCCAGCAGTCCTAGGGGCGGATTGAGCACTGAAGCTTTCTTT.

The V and J genes are TRBV30 and TRBJ2-5; D is perhaps TRBD2 (5 bases). This CDR3 contains 13 residues. CDR1 is GTSNPN, CDR2 SVGIG, per germline (reference sequence). The ends were cut back, 0 bases at V and 2 bases at J, with 7 bases in the middle. CDR3: CAWSVGGQETQYF. The DNA for the CDR3 is TGTGCCTGGAGTGTTGGCGGGCAAGAGACCCAGTACTTC.

The chain uses TRBV10-2 and TRBJ2-7; 7 nucleotides align to TRBD1. The CDR3 is 13 amino acids. J was trimmed by 3 bases and V by 5 bases; bases with no gene match: 4. The germline V gene has CDR1 WSHSY and CDR2 SAAADI. The CDR3 reads CASSSQGYYEQYF. DNA of the CDR3: TGCGCCAGCAGTTCACAGGGGTACTACGAGCAGTACTTC.

This chain uses TRBV10-1 with TRBJ2-1; the match to TRBD2 covers 7 bases. The CDR3 spans 14 residues. Trimming took 5 bases from V and 3 from J; bases not matched to a gene: 4. Looked up from germline, CDR1 is WNHNN and CDR2 is SYGVQD (reference sequence). The CDR3 DNA reads as TGCGCCAGCAGTCAGAGGGAGGGCTACAATGAGCAGTTCTTC. Protein: CASSQREGYNEQFF.

V and J are TRBV11-2 and TRBJ2-3; maybe TRBD1 (6 bases). Trimming left V 1 base short and J 2 bases short, with 13 bases between. Per the germline V gene, CDR1 is SGHAT and CDR2 is FQNNGV. This CDR3 spans 16 amino acids. The CDR3 loop is CASSLGDNYNTDTQYF. The CDR3 region has the DNA TGTGCCAGCAGCTTAGGGGACAACTACAACACAGATACGCAGTATTTT.

This chain joins TRBV7-9 and TRBJ2-3; D might be TRBD1 or TRBD2, each matching 5 bases. Trimming took off 0 bases at V and 3 bases at J, with 16 bases between the two ends. The CDR3 has 17 residues. Per the germline V gene, CDR1 is SEHNR and CDR2 is FQNEAQ (reference sequence). The CDR3 loop reads CASSLAGAGRGTDTQYF. DNA of the CDR3: TGTGCCAGCAGCTTAGCCGGGGCAGGGCGTGGGACAGATACGCAGTATTTT. Full variable domain (missing parts from reference TRBV7-9 and TRBJ2-3): DTGVSQNPRHKITKRGQNVTFRCDPISEHNRLYWYRQTLGQGPEFLTYFQNEAQLEKSRLLSDRFSAERPKGSFSTLEIQRTEQGDSAMYLCASSLAGAGRGTDTQYFGPGTRLTVL.

This chain links TRBV5-1 with TRBJ2-1; D is undetermined. Looked up from germline, CDR1 is SGHRS and CDR2 is YFSETQ. The CDR3 spans 13 residues. Trimming shortened V by 4 bases and J by 8 bases, and 13 bases separated the two germline ends. The CDR3, as DNA: TGCGCCAGCAGCCGAGCATATCGGGATGAGCAGTTCTTC. Translating gives CASSRAYRDEQFF.

V is TRBV6-5 and J is TRBJ1-1; no reliable D call. V was trimmed by 5 bases and J by 8 bases, leaving 18 bases between them. Per germline, CDR1 MNHEY and CDR2 SVGAGI. The CDR3 totals 14 residues. The CDR3 sequence: CASSPTPDTIEAFF. The CDR3 bases are TGTGCCAGCAGTCCGACGCCCGACACTATCGAAGCTTTCTTT.

The chain employs TRBV4-1 and TRBJ2-3; possibly TRBD2 for D (5 bases). This CDR3 spans 16 amino acids. Between the trimmed V and J ends, which lost 0 bases and 0 bases, there was a span of 10 bases. Per the germline V gene, CDR1 is MGHRA and CDR2 is YSYEKL. The CDR3 reads CASSQEPGGSTDTQYF. CDR3 nucleotide sequence: TGCGCCAGCAGCCAAGAGCCGGGCGGGAGCACAGATACGCAGTATTTT.

The genes are TRBV3-1 (or the pseudogene TRBV3-2) and TRBJ1-3; D might be TRBD1 (6 bases). This CDR3 is 15 amino acids long. With 1 base removed from V and 2 bases from J, the gap between germline ends came to 9 bases. Germline V gene lookup returns CDR1 LGHDT and CDR2 YNNKEL (reference sequence). This chain's CDR3 is CASSQGPGAGNTIYF. CDR3 nucleotide sequence: TGTGCCAGCAGCCAAGGGCCAGGGGCTGGAAACACCATATATTTT.